Described below is a single T cell receptor (beta chain) sequence and its context. This clone was observed once. Its antigen is not yet known. Base qualities were left out, and no much larger clone turns up one base away. The CDR3 holds 15 amino acids from the cysteine to the phenylalanine. Here the CDR3 DNA is all that survives: 45 bases in frame from base 1. CDR1 is given as SGHVS and CDR2 as FQNEAQ, both from the germline V gene. Trimming takes 0 bases off V and 3 bases off J; junction bases not matched to a gene: 0. The entry originates in a study of shared clonotypes between healthy human individuals (dated by TCRdb to the early 2020s). Notes on the research overall: A few men and a couple of women, aged 18 to 49 years, made up the cohort. For each donor, three plates each were used for CD4 naive and CD4 memory, two plates were used for CD8 naive, and one plate was used for CD8 memory. To estimate repertoire size and how much clonotype sharing occurs between individuals, the study deeply sequenced the blood TCR repertoires of a handful of healthy adults. To increase sequencing depth and limit assay-specific biases, different laboratories used diverse techniques to prepare libraries and sequence TCR repertoires. Per donor, leukapheresis produced somewhere between about 0.94 and 9.5 billion PBMCs.

Using the deep immunoSEQ assay, TCR CDR3 regions were amplified from genomic DNA by multiplex PCR. Genomic DNA extracted from each cell subset was distributed evenly over all wells of several immunoSEQ 96-well plates, and each plate served as one replicate. For sorted subsets, each replicate PCR was loaded with about 200 ng genomic DNA, equivalent to about 30,000 T cell genomes. The purified libraries were quantified using a Qubit 3.0 fluorometer, sized with a Bioanalyzer 2100, and then quantified again using the KAPA Library Quantification kit. Each immunoSEQ 96-well plate was sequenced on its own single-read 150-cycle Illumina NextSeq 550 flow cell. Concerning the study's data processing: Because only junctional sequences without quality scores were contained in the immunoSEQ output, filtering matching that applied to full-length reads could not be performed. Sequences were annotated with PyIR, a Python wrapper for IgBLAST v1.9, and V/J genes and CDR3 were assigned using IMGT germline references. Reads were removed for weak V/J assignments (E-value above 1e-6), missing CDR3, stop codons, out-of-frame junctions, or ambiguous translated residues. V3J clonotypes were defined by identical inferred V gene, J gene, and CDR3 amino acid sequence. Percentage overlap between repertoires was computed as shared unique clonotypes divided by the size of the smaller repertoire. Three approaches were used to assess repertoire richness: RTK rarefaction, the Chao1 estimator, and Recon v2.1 estimates of unobserved clonotypes. For all TCRbeta clonotypes obtained by the gDNA method from several donors, generation probabilities were computed with OLGA. TCRdb limited this immuneACCESS table to in-frame rearrangements with V and J called. A share of clones is missing; checked studies link under half to unresolved V genes, and the rest is unexplained. V, J and clone size were drawn from that table, and D and trimming were deduced from the DNA. The sample table contains hundreds of thousands of clones; only one count was recorded for 55% to 85% of them. 1.5% to 2% of the sample is in the top ten clones.

The study at large found these results: Naive subsets generally had larger estimated clonotype richness than memory subsets did. The small number of donors limited the genetic and exposure-history diversity represented. Compared with non-shared clonotypes, the clonotypes found in all four sorted-subset donors had higher generation probabilities. Pairwise subsampling indicated that sequencing depth was expected to affect the degree of clonotype sharing among donors. Sampling was limited to blood, and TCR repertoires in tissue likely differ from TCR repertoires in blood. When a handful of donors were compared, the shared fraction of clonotypes was around 4.6% for naive CD4, 3.5% for naive CD8, 2.3% for memory CD4, and 0.35% to 0.5% for memory CD8. Incomplete sequencing was indicated by rarefaction of sorted-subset datasets, despite the large sequencing depth.

Healthy HIV-negative adults with no recently reported acute infections or vaccinations were included as donors. Only Caucasian adults living in Nashville, Tennessee, USA were represented among the donors. CD4+ T cells were enriched by magnetic negative selection, after which naive cells were positively selected on CD45RA and the negative fraction was taken as the memory subset. After blood collection by leukapheresis, PBMCs were isolated using Ficoll-Histopaque density gradient centrifugation and then cryopreserved in the vapor phase of liquid nitrogen. Analytical flow cytometry was used to check the purity and quantity of every magnetically sorted T cell population. Genomic DNA was isolated from every sorted fraction and measured by UV absorbance on a Nanodrop 2000c.

Sequenced input: memory CD4+ T cells sorted from blood. Reading the label with the study, this specimen's cell subset or site is: CD45RA-negative fraction. The sequence was collected from a woman in her thirties in good health. Rearrangement joined TRBV7-8 to TRBJ1-2; 11 central nucleotides agree with TRBD1. The bases are TGTGCCAGCAGCTTAGCGGGACAGGGGGACTATGGCTACACCTTC. It is translated as CASSLAGQGDYGYTF.